A single sample is the source of the 18 T cell receptor delta chains below, sequenced in a study of Vγ9Vδ2 T cells in congenital toxoplasmosis. TRGC- and TRDC-specific primers primed one-tube template-switch reverse transcription to make cDNA. The TRGC primer was designed to target TRGC1 and TRGC2 alike. TCRdb repeated clone calling on the reads with CATT. The sample lists 700 to 850 delta-chain clones; 10% to 15% were seen once. The sample consisted of gamma-delta T cells from blood. These receptor sequences come from a child under 10 years old born to a mother with Toxoplasma gondii infection during pregnancy, either congenitally infected or uninfected (not recorded which).

This clone was counted only a few times. A far larger clone lies a single base away; this is likely a read error. V is TRDV1 and J is TRDJ1; 7 bases line up with TRDD2. In germline, CDR1 is TSWWSYY, CDR2 QGS. CDR3 length: 18 amino acids. The DNA of the CDR3 is TGTGCTATTGGGGAACACTGCCTTCCTGAAGGGCCGGGCGATAAACTCATCTTT. This encodes CAIGEHCLPEGPGDKLIF.

This clone is large. V gene TRDV2 combines with J gene TRDJ2; TRDD3 agrees at 7 bases. The CDR3 has 18 amino acids. CDR1 GEAIGNYY and CDR2 EKD come from the germline V gene. V shed 0 bases and J 0 bases; nucleotides not matched to a gene: 9. CDR3 coding DNA: TGTGCCTGTGACACCTTGGGGATGGGGGAAGCTTTGACAGCACAACTCTTCTTT. Translation gives CACDTLGMGEALTAQLFF.

By share of the sample, this clone is large. V is TRDV2 and J is TRDJ1; 8 bases line up with TRDD3. V gave up 4 bases and J gave up 0 bases; unmatched junction bases: 15. The CDR3 runs 18 residues. From germline, CDR1 is GEAIGNYY and CDR2 EKD. CDR3 sequence: CACEALGDRPGYTDKLIF. As DNA, the CDR3 is TGTGCCTGTGAGGCCCTGGGGGACCGACCGGGGTACACCGATAAACTCATCTTT.

This clone is categorized as large. The chain uses TRDV1 and TRDJ1; no clear D. Germline V gives CDR1 TSWWSYY, CDR2 QGS. The CDR3 is made up of 15 amino acids. V was pared by 0 bases and J by 0 bases, with 8 bases between. Here the CDR3 DNA reads TGTGCTCTTGGGGAACTGGGTGTACACACCGATAAACTCATCTTT. Protein sequence: CALGELGVHTDKLIF.

This clone was found a few times. The translation of this DNA and the TCRdb protein of a much larger clone differ at residue 11, probably owing to a read error; the protein shown here is translated from the DNA. The chain joins TRDV1 to TRDJ1; no definite D call. The CDR3 has 21 amino acids. Germline loops: CDR1 TSWWSYY, CDR2 QGS. With 3 bases removed from V and 1 base from J, the gap between germline ends came to 30 bases. Here the CDR3 reads CALGEGQRAAAKLIPTDKLIF. In DNA form, the CDR3 reads TGTGCTCTTGGGGAGGGCCAGAGGGCTGCTGCGAAACTTATCCCCACCGATAAACTCATCTTT.

This clone qualifies as large (0.1 to 1%). The rearrangement links TRDV1 to TRDJ1; D may be TRDD1 or TRDD3 (5 bases each). Trimming shortened V by 6 bases and J by 4 bases, and 21 bases separated the two germline ends. The germline V gene encodes CDR1 TSWWSYY and CDR2 QGS. This CDR3 comprises 16 residues. The CDR3: CALGSGETSIVDKLIF. As DNA, the CDR3 is TGTGCTCTTGGCTCCGGGGAGACTTCGATAGTCGATAAACTCATCTTT.

For this clone: A far larger clone is off by one base, so a read error is likely. The sample has other DNA sequences that encode this CDR3 too. The chain couples TRAV29/DV5 to TRDJ3; tentatively, D is TRDD3 (5 bases). The CDR3 is 18 residues long. Germline V gene data show CDR1 as NSMFDY and CDR2 as ISSIKDK. CDR3 sequence: CAASVVGTGSWDTRQMFF. The CDR3 DNA sequence: TGTGCAGCAAGCGTGGTGGGGACTGGCTCCTGGGACACCCGCCAGATGTTTTTC.

This clone showed up just a few times. A clone one base away is much larger, so this may be a read error. The genes are TRDV2 and TRDJ3; 11 nucleotides line up with TRDD3. Germline V gene lookup returns CDR1 GEAIGNYY and CDR2 EKD. The CDR3 consists of 20 residues. The V and J ends lost 2 bases and 5 bases, in that order; junction bases with no gene match: 13. The CDR3 loop reads CACDRVGGGYAGGDTRQMFF. CDR3 in DNA: TGTGCCTGTGACAGGGTAGGTGGGGGATACGCTGGCGGGGACACCCGACAGATGTTTTTC.

Worth noting for this clone: A far bigger clonotype differs at one base, so this is likely a read error. The chain couples TRAV29/DV5 to TRDJ1; the D gene is possibly TRDD3 (10 bases). CDR3 size: 24 residues. V was pared by 0 bases and J by 8 bases, with 47 bases between. The germline V gene has CDR1 NSMFDY and CDR2 ISSIKDK. The CDR3: CAASVGLPTSVWGIDHEDTRKLIF. The CDR3 coding sequence is TGTGCAGCAAGCGTTGGCCTTCCTACGTCCGTCTGGGGGATAGACCACGAGGACACAAGGAAACTCATCTTT.

This clone appeared a few times. Germline and junction disagree at one end, which may indicate a read error. J is TRDJ1 and V is TRDV2; 10 bases map to TRDD3. This CDR3 region has 17 residues. Germline CDR1 reads GEAIGNYY; CDR2 reads EKD. CDR3 region: CACDTGSSGGYADNLIF. The CDR3 region has the DNA TGTGCCTGTGACACGGGGAGCTCTGGGGGATATGCCGATAATCTCATCTTT.

This clone has a handful of counts. A much larger clone is a single base away; this may be a read error. The rearrangement joins TRDV2 to TRDJ3, with D uncertain. In germline, CDR1 is GEAIGNYY, CDR2 EKD. This CDR3 has 18 amino acids. Here the CDR3 DNA reads TGTGCCAGTGACACCGGCGGACCCTTCTCCTGGGACACCCGACAGATGTTTTTC. Its protein is CASDTGGPFSWDTRQMFF.

Within the sample, this clone is large. J is TRDJ2 and V is TRDV2; 9 nucleotides agree with TRDD3. Germline V gene data show CDR1 as GEAIGNYY and CDR2 as EKD. The CDR3 totals 18 residues. Trimming took 0 bases from V and 0 from J; bases not matched to a gene: 7. For the CDR3, the DNA is TGTGCCTGTGACACCGTACTGGGGGAGACCTCTTTGACAGCACAACTCTTCTTT. Protein: CACDTVLGETSLTAQLFF.

This clone is large in the sample. The V and J genes are TRDV1 and TRDJ1; D uncertain. The V end was cut by 0 bases, the J end by 2 bases, with 16 bases between. CDR3 length: 17 amino acids. Germline lookup yields CDR1 TSWWSYY and CDR2 QGS. This chain's CDR3 is CALGELLSRDLTDKLIF. The DNA for the CDR3 is TGTGCTCTTGGGGAACTCCTATCACGCGACCTAACCGATAAACTCATCTTT.

Sample share makes this clone large (0.1 to 1%). The gene calls are TRDV2 and TRDJ3; D unclear. The CDR3 has 13 amino acids. Germline CDR1 GEAIGNYY, CDR2 EKD. Deletions cut 3 bases from V and 1 base from J, with 0 bases between. CDR3 DNA sequence: TGTGCCTGTGACTCCTGGGACACCCGACAGATGTTTTTC. Translated, it gives CACDSWDTRQMFF.

With regard to this clone: This could be a read error, since a much larger clone is one nucleotide away. V gene TRDV1 combines with J gene TRDJ1; TRDD3 aligns across 9 bases. This CDR3 is 22 amino acids long. Germline CDR1 and CDR2: TSWWSYY and QGS. The V and J ends lost 2 bases and 0 bases, in that order; junction bases with no gene match: 22. The CDR3 DNA is TGTGCTCTTGGGGAATTAAGGTCTGGTGGTACTCGGGGATACGGGAACACCGATAAACTCATCTTT. This sequence encodes CALGELRSGGTRGYGNTDKLIF.

By share of the sample, this clone is large (0.1 to 1%). The same CDR3 arises from other DNA sequences in this sample as well. This rearrangement joins TRAV38-2/DV8 to TRDJ1, with 9 nucleotides matching TRDD3. V lost 2 bases, J lost 0 bases, and 26 bases stayed unmatched. Germline loops: CDR1 TSESDYY, CDR2 QEAYKQQN. The CDR3 is made up of 23 amino acids. The CDR3 region has the DNA TGTGCTTATAGGAGGGGTCTCCCACGACGCCCGACTGGGGGACAGAGGTACACCGATAAACTCATCTTT. This sequence encodes CAYRRGLPRRPTGGQRYTDKLIF.

This clone rates as large. The V and J genes are TRDV2 and TRDJ3, with TRDD3 identical over 10 bases. CDR1 GEAIGNYY and CDR2 EKD come from the germline V gene. This CDR3 spans 21 amino acids. The ends lost 3 bases at V and 0 bases at J; junction bases unmatched: 13. This CDR3 is CACDSLLGDALSSWDTRQMFF. The CDR3 DNA sequence: TGTGCCTGTGACTCCCTACTGGGGGATGCACTGAGCTCCTGGGACACCCGACAGATGTTTTTC.

This clone counts as large (0.1 to 1%). The J gene is TRDJ3, the V gene TRDV2; no definite D call. CDR1 is GEAIGNYY and CDR2 is EKD in the germline V gene. The CDR3 loop spans 15 amino acids. V lost 0 bases to trimming and J lost 5 bases, with 7 bases between them. CDR3 sequence: CACDTVGRDTRQMFF. CDR3 bases: TGTGCCTGTGACACCGTTGGGAGGGACACCCGACAGATGTTTTTC.